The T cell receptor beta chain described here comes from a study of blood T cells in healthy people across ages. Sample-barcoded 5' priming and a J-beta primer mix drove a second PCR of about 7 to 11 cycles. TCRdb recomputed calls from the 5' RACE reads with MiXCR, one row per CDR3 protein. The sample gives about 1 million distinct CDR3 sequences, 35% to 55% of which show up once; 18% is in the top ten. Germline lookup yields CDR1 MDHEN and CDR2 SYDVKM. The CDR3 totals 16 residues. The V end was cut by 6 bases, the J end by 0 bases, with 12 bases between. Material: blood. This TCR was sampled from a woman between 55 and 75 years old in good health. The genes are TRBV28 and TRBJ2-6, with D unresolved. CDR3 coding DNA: TGTGCCAGCAGCTTGCCGTTTGGCTCTGGGGCCAACGTCCTGACTTTC. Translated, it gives CASSLPFGSGANVLTF.